The TCR beta chain described here comes from a study of blood T cell repertoires in COVID-19. Study details: Italy, Spain and the United States were the sources of the convalescent and acute COVID-19 samples. T cells, B-cell-depleted T cells, or PBMCs provided the cDNA or gDNA that served as material.

This CDR3 spans 11 amino acids. In germline, CDR1 is SGHDT, CDR2 YYEEEE. V lost 4 bases, J lost 11 bases, and 6 bases stayed unmatched. Seattle's cohort entered during active infection and was followed longitudinally. In the study's own analysis: Counts of nucleated cells, estimated from reference gene primer amplification, were obtained. Profiled with immunoSEQ multiplex PCR; TCRdb holds only in-frame clones, not every one. V, J and clone size are those of that table, while D and trimming were read from the DNA. The table shows more than 200,000 clones, with around 88% occurring only once. The V and J genes are TRBV5-6 and TRBJ2-7; 7 bases line up with TRBD2. This receptor was taken from a woman aged 30 to 39 with COVID-19, enrolled during active disease. Input material: peripheral blood. The CDR3 sequence is CASSLGGFEYF. DNA of the CDR3: TGTGCCAGCAGCCTCGGGGGGTTTGAGTACTTC.